Listed below are T cell receptor beta chains from one sample, sequenced in a study of tumor-infiltrating lymphocytes in primary liver carcinoma. TCRdb processed the multiplex PCR reads anew with MiXCR; each CDR3 protein has one entry. This sample yields fewer than 75,000 distinct CDR3 sequences, of which over 60% are seen a single time; 30% to 40% belongs to the top ten. Specimen: liver tumor tissue from sampling region 4. The source of these receptors is a man aged 40-50 years with primary liver carcinoma and hepatitis B virus infection. CDR3s include the opening cysteine and the closing phenylalanine or tryptophan. Fields, in order: clone size, V gene, J gene, D gene, CDR3 DNA, CDR3 protein. D genes are given only for firm matches. The listing skips clone size in some rows; elsewhere it reads once, few, many or a size class.

>many|TRBV11-1|TRBJ2-1|TRBD2
TGTGCCAGCAGCCCCATAGCGGGAGCGTATTACAATGAGCAGTTCTTC
CASSPIAGAYYNEQFF
>-|TRBV7-8|TRBJ2-1|TRBD1
TGTGCCAGCAGACTTGACAGGGGGTATTACAGTGAGCAGATCTTC
CASRLDRGYYSEQIF
>once|TRBV2|TRBJ2-7|-
TGTGCCAGTCAGTCCGGGGTAGGGAGAAGGTACGAGCAGTACTTC
CASQSGVGRRYEQYF
>many|TRBV5-1|TRBJ2-2|-
TGCGCCAGCAGCTTATCGCCCCACACCGGGGAGCTGTTTTTT
CASSLSPHTGELFF
>-|TRBV6-2/TRBV6-3|TRBJ2-1|-
TGTGCCAGCGGTTCCCCCCCTTTACGGTACAATGAGCGGTTCTTC
CASGSPPLRYNERFF
>few|TRBV7-9|TRBJ2-1|-
TGTGCCAGCAGCTCAGACACTGCCCATAATGAGCAGTTCTTC
CASSSDTAHNEQFF
>-|TRBV6-5|TRBJ1-1|-
TGTGCCAGCACTGCCGGGTTTTCCACCGAAGCTTTCTTT
CASTAGFSTEAFF
>-|TRBV6-5|TRBJ2-1|TRBD2
TGTGCCAGCAGGGGACTAGTGGGGGAACACAATGAGCAGTTCTTC
CASRGLVGEHNEQFF
>many|TRBV4-3|TRBJ2-1|-
TGCGCTAGCAGCCAGGGCAGGACCAACAATGAGCAGTTCTTC
CASSQGRTNNEQFF
>-|TRBV11-2|TRBJ2-5|TRBD2
TGTGTCAGCAGTCAAACTCCTGACGGGGGGAAAGAGAACCAGTACTTC
CVSSQTPDGGKENQYF
>-|TRBV10-2|TRBJ2-2|-
TGCGCCAGCATCAGGACCCGACAGTGGAAGAACACCGGGGAGCCGTTTTTT
CASIRTRQWKNTGEPFF
>-|TRBV5-1|TRBJ2-2|-
TGCGCCAGCAGCTTGGTCCTGGGACCAGCGGCCAACACCGGGGAGCTGTTTTTT
CASSLVLGPAANTGELFF
>-|TRBV29-1|TRBJ1-1|TRBD1
TGCAACGTTGCAGGGGGCTGGGGGATGGACACTGAAGTTTTCTTT
CNVAGGWGMDTEVFF
>-|TRBV6-6|TRBJ2-7|-
TGTGCCAGCAGTGATTCATTCAGGGTCTACGAGCAGTACTTC
CASSDSFRVYEQYF
>-|TRBV29-1|TRBJ1-5|-
TGCTGCGTATACGAACAGGGTCATGGGCAGCCCCAGCATTTT
CCVYEQGHGQPQHF
>-|TRBV5-6|TRBJ2-2|TRBD1
TGCGCCAGCAGCTCCGGGACAGGGGTGACCGGGCAGTTGTTTTTT
CASSSGTGVTGQLFF
>-|TRBV10-3|TRBJ2-3|TRBD2
TGTGCCATCAGTGAGTCTAATAAGGGAGGGACGGATAAGCGGTATTTT
CAISESNKGGTDKRYF
>-|TRBV14|TRBJ2-2|-
TGTGCCAGCAGCGACAGGAGGACGGGATTCACCGGGGAGCTGTTTTTT
CASSDRRTGFTGELFF
>-|TRBV29-1|TRBJ2-7|-
TGCAACGCTAGGACGATGGGGGGCGTAATCTACGAGCAGTATTTC
CNARTMGGVIYEQYF
>-|TRBV4-1|TRBJ2-7|-
TGCGCCAGCAGCCGGTCGTTCAGGGGGGTTGACGAGCAGTACTTC
CASSRSFRGVDEQYF
>-|TRBV7-8|TRBJ2-3|-
TGTGCTAGCAGCCAAGGTGCGAGATGGGGGGATACGCAGTATTTT
CASSQGARWGDTQYF
>-|TRBV11-2|TRBJ2-7|-
TGTGCCGGCAACTTAACCGACGGAGCCTACGAGCAGTACTTC
CAGNLTDGAYEQYF
>-|TRBV6-2/TRBV6-3|TRBJ2-1|TRBD2
TGTGCCAGGAGTCACGGGACGGCGGGACTAGCGACCCTGAGCTCCTACAATGAGCAGTTCTTC
CARSHGTAGLATLSSYNEQFF
>-|TRBV14|TRBJ2-7|-
TGTGCCAGAAGCACACAGGGATCCTACGAGCAGTACTTC
CARSTQGSYEQYF
>many|TRBV6-5|TRBJ1-6|-
TGTGCCAGCAGTCGTGAGGACACAAATTCACCCCTCCACTTT
CASSREDTNSPLHF
>-|TRBV6-1|TRBJ2-1|-
TGTGCCATTAGGGCGGAGGGCCGTAGGAGTGAGCAGTTCTTC
CAIRAEGRRSEQFF
>once|TRBV11-1|TRBJ1-2|-
TGTGCCAGCAGCTTGGGGAACCAGGGACTGTATAGCTACACCTTC
CASSLGNQGLYSYTF
>-|TRBV4-1|TRBJ1-1|-
TGCGACAGCAGCCAGGTTAGGGGTACTGAAGCTTTCTTT
CDSSQVRGTEAFF
>few|TRBV4-3|TRBJ2-1|-
TGCGCGAGCAGCCAAGATCCCTACTCTGAATACAATGAGCAGTTATTC
CASSQDPYSEYNEQLF
>-|TRBV29-1|TRBJ2-1|TRBD1
TGCAGCGCCGGGACAGGGGGGGCTGAGCAGTTCTTT
CSAGTGGAEQFF
>few|TRBV10-3|TRBJ2-7|TRBD2
TGTGCCATCACTAAACGATCGGGATTAGTGGGAGGGTTCTCCTACGAGCAGTACTTC
CAITKRSGLVGGFSYEQYF
>-|TRBV7-2|TRBJ2-1|-
TGTGCCAGCAGCTTATACCTAGCCAATGAGCAGTTCTTC
CASSLYLANEQFF
>-|TRBV20-1|TRBJ2-3|-
TGTAGTGCCCCTGTTGGGACTACAGATACGCAGTATTTT
CSAPVGTTDTQYF
>once|TRBV10-3|TRBJ2-3|TRBD1
TGTGCCATCAGTGCTGGCAGGGGGCGCACAAATACGCAGTATTTT
CAISAGRGRTNTQYF
>once|TRBV11-3|TRBJ1-1|-
TGTGCCAGCAGCTTGGCAGTTAACACTGAAGCTTTATTT
CASSLAVNTEALF
>few|TRBV29-1|TRBJ2-2|-
TGCAGCGTTGCAGATGGTTCCTGGGAGCTGTTTTTT
CSVADGSWELFF
>-|TRBV5-5|TRBJ2-7|-
TGTGCCTGCAGCCTGGCCGATTTGAGAACCTACGAGCAGTACTTC
CACSLADLRTYEQYF
>-|TRBV29-1|TRBJ2-7|-
TGCAGCGTTGTGTGTGGATGGGCGATGCCCTATCAGCAGTACTTC
CSVVCGWAMPYQQYF
>-|TRBV10-3|TRBJ2-3|TRBD2
TGTCCCATCGGGGGGAGACCTGATACGCAGTATTTT
CPIGGRPDTQYF
>-|TRBV29-1|TRBJ1-1|-
TGCAGCGTTCGGGCGGGGTGGAGAATGAGCACTGAAGCTTTCTTT
CSVRAGWRMSTEAFF
>many|TRBV6-5|TRBJ2-7|TRBD2
TGTGCCAGCACCGGGGGGACCAACGGGGAGCAGTACTTC
CASTGGTNGEQYF
>-|TRBV5-4|TRBJ1-3|-
TGTGACAGTAGCTTGGCTCCCGACAGAAGCTCTGGAAACACCATATATTTT
CDSSLAPDRSSGNTIYF
>-|TRBV6-6|TRBJ1-5|-
TGTGCCAACAGGGCTGTAGTGGACATATATAGCAATAAGCCCCAGCATTTT
CANRAVVDIYSNKPQHF
>few|TRBV12-3/TRBV12-4|TRBJ1-5|-
TGTGCCGGCACCGATTACACGGACCAGCCCCATCATTTT
CAGTDYTDQPHHF
>-|TRBV6-2/TRBV6-3|TRBJ2-5|TRBD2
TGTGCCAGCAGTTCAACTATCGGGAGGTTGGGAGAGAGCCAGTACTTC
CASSSTIGRLGESQYF
>-|TRBV28|TRBJ1-3|-
TGTGCCGGCACTCCTGGACATGCTACTGGAAACACCATATATTTT
CAGTPGHATGNTIYF